The source of this T cell receptor (beta chain) is a study of T cell changes during pregnancy in multiple sclerosis. Data came from immunoSEQ multiplex PCR; TCRdb stores just in-frame clones and leaves some out. The data show roughly 38,000 clones, with about 90% seen just once and 20% to 30% held by the top ten. CDR1 GTSNPN and CDR2 SVGIG come from the germline V gene (reference sequence). The V end lost 2 bases, the J end lost 2 bases, and 16 bases lay between the germline ends. The CDR3 covers 15 residues. The sample here was CD8+ T cells from peripheral blood mononuclear cells, taken before pregnancy. The V call is TRBV30, the J call TRBJ2-7; possible D gene TRBD1, 6 bases. The sequence came from a female donor with multiple sclerosis, enrolled in a pregnancy study. For the CDR3, the DNA is TGTGCCTGGAGTCCTACCACAGGGTACCCCTACGAGCAGTACTTC. Translating it yields CAWSPTTGYPYEQYF. Full variable domain (outside the CDR3, taken from reference TRBV30 and TRBJ2-7): SQTIHQWPATLVQPVGSPLSLECTVEGTSNPNLYWYRQAAGRGLQLLFYSVGIGQISSEVPQNLSASRPQDRQFILSSKKLLLSDSGFYLCAWSPTTGYPYEQYFGPGTRLTVT.